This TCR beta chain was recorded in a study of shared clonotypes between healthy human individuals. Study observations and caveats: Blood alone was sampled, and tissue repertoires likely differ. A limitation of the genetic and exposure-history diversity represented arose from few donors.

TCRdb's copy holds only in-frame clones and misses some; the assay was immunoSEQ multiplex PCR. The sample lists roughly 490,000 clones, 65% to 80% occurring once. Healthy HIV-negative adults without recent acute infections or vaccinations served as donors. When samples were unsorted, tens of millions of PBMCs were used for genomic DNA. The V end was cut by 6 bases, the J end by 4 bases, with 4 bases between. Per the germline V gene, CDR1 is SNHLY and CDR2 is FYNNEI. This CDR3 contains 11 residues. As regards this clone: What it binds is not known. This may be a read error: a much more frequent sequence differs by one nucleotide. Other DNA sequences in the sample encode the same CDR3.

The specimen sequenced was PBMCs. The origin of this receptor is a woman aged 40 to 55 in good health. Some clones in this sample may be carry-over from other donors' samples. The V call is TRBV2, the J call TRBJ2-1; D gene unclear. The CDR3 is CASSAYNEQFF. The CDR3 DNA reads TGTGCCAGCAGCGCATACAATGAGCAGTTCTTC.